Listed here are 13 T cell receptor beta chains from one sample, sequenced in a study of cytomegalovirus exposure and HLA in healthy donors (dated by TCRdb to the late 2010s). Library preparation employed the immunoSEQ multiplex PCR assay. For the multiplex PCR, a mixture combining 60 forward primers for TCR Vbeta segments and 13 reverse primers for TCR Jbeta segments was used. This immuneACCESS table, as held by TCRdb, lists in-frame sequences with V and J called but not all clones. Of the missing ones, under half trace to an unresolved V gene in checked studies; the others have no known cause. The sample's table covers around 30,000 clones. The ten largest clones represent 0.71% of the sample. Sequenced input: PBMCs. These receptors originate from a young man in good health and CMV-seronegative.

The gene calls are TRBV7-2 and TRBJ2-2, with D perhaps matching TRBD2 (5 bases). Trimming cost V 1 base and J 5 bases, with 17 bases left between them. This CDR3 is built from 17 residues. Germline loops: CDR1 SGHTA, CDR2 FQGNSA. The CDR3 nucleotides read TGTGCCAGCAGCTTAGATACGCCAGGAGGCGGGACCGGGGAGCTGTTTTTT. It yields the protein CASSLDTPGGGTGELFF.

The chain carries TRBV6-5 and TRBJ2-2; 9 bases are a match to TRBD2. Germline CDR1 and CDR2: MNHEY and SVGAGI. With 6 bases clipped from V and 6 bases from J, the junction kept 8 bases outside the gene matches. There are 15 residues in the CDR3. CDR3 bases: TGTGCCAGCAGCAGGGCGGGGGGGCAACCCGGGGAGCTGTTTTTT. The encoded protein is CASSRAGGQPGELFF.

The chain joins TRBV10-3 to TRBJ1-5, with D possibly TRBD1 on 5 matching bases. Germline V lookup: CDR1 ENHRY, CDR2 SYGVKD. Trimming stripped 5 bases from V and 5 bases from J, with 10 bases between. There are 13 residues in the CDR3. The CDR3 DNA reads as TGTGCCATCAGTACTGACAGTTATCAGCCCCAGCATTTT. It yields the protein CAISTDSYQPQHF.

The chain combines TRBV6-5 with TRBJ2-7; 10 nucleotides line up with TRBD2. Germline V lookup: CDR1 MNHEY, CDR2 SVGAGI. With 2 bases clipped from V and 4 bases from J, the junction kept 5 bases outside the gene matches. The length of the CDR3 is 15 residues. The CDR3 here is CASSYGTSALYEQYF. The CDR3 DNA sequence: TGTGCCAGCAGTTACGGGACTAGCGCCCTGTACGAGCAGTACTTC.

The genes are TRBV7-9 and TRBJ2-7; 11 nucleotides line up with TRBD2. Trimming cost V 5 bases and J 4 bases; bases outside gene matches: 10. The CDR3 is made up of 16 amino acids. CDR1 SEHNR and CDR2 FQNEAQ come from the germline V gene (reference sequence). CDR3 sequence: CASSPDASGRLYEQYF. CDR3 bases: TGTGCCAGCAGCCCGGACGCTAGCGGGAGGCTATACGAGCAGTACTTC.

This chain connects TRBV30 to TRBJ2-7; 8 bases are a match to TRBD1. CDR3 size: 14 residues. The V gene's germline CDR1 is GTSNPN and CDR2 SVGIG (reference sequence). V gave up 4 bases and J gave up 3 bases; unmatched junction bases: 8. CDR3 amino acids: CAWTHSGGGYEQYF. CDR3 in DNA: TGTGCCTGGACCCATTCAGGGGGCGGCTACGAGCAGTACTTC.

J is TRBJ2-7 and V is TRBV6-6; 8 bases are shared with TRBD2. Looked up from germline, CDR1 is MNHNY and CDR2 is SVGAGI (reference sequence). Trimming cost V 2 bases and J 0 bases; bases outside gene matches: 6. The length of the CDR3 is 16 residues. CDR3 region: CASSYPASGGSYEQYF. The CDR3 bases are TGTGCCAGCAGTTACCCTGCCAGCGGGGGCTCCTACGAGCAGTACTTC.

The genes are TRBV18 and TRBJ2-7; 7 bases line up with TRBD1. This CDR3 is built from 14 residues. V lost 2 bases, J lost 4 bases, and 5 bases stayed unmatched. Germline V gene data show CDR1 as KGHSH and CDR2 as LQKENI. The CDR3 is CASSPGTVEYEQYF. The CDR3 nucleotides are TGTGCCAGCTCACCAGGGACAGTAGAATACGAGCAGTACTTC.

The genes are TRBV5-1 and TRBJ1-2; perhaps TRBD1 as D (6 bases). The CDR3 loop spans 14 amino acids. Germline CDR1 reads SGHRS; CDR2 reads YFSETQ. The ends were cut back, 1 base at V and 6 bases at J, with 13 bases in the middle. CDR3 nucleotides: TGCGCCAGCAGCTTGACAGGGCTGGAGGATGGCTACACCTTC. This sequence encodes CASSLTGLEDGYTF.

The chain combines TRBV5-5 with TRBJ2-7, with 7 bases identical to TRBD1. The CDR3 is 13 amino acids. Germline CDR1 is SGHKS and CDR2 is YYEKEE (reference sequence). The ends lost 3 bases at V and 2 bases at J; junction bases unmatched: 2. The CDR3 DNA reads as TGTGCCAGCAGCTATGACAGGGCCTACGAGCAGTACTTC. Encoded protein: CASSYDRAYEQYF.

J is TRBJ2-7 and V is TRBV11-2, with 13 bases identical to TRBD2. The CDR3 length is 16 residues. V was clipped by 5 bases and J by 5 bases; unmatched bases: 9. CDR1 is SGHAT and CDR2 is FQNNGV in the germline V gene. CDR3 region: CASSPPPLAGGHEQYF. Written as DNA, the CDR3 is TGTGCCAGCAGCCCGCCTCCACTAGCGGGGGGGCACGAGCAGTACTTC.

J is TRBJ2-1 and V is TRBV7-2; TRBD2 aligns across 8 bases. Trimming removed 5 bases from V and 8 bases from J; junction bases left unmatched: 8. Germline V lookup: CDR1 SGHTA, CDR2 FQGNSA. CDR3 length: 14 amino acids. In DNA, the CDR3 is TGTGCCAGCAGCCCCCCCGGCGGGGGGTATGAGCAGTTCTTC. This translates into CASSPPGGGYEQFF.

The CDR3 region has the DNA TGTGCCAGCAGGGTCGGTTACGAGCAGTACTTC. Its translation: CASRVGYEQYF. The chain uses TRBV6-1 and TRBJ2-7, with D unresolved. Germline loops: CDR1 MNHNS, CDR2 SASEGT. Trimming took off 6 bases at V and 4 bases at J, with 7 bases between the two ends. CDR3 size: 11 residues.